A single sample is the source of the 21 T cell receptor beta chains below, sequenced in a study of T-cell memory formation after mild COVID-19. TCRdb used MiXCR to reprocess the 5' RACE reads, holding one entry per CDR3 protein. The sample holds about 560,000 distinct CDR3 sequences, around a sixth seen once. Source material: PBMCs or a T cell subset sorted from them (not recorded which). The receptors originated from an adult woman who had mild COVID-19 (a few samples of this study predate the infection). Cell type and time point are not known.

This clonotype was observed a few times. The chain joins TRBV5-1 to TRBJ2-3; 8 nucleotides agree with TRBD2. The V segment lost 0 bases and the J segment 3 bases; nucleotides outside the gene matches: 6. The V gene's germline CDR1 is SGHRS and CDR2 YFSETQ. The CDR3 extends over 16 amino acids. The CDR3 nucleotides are TGCGCCAGCAGCTTGGCCCGGGGGGGCGGAACAGATACGCAGTATTTT. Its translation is CASSLARGGGTDTQYF.

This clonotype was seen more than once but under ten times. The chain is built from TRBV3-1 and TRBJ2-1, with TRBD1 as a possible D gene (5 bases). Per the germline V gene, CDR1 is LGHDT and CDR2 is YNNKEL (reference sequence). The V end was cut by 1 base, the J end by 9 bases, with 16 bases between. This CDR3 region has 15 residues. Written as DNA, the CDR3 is TGTGCCAGCAGCCAAGGTGCAGGGCCCCAGGGTGAGCAGTTCTTC. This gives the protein CASSQGAGPQGEQFF.

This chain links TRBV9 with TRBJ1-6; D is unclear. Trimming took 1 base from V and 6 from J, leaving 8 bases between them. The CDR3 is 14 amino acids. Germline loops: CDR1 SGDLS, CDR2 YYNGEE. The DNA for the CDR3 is TGTGCCAGCAGCGTATCGGATATTAATTCACCCCTCCACTTT. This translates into CASSVSDINSPLHF.

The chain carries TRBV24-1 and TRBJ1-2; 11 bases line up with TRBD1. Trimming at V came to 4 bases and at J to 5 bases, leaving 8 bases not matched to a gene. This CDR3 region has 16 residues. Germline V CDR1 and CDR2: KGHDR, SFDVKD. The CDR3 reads CATSDTGTGGSYGYTF. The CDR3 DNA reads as TGTGCCACCAGTGACACCGGGACAGGGGGTTCGTATGGCTACACCTTC.

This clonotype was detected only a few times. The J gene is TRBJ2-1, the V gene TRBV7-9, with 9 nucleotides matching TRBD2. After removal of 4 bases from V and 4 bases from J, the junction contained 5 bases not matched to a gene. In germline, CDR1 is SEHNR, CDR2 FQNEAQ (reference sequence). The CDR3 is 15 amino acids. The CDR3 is CASSSTSGVYNEQFF. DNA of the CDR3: TGTGCCAGCAGCTCGACTAGCGGAGTTTACAATGAGCAGTTCTTC.

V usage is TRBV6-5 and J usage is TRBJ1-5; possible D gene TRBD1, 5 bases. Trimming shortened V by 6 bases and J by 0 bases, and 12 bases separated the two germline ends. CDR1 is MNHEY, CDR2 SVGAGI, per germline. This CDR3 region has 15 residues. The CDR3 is CASRPGPNSNQPQHF. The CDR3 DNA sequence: TGTGCCAGCAGACCGGGACCGAATAGCAATCAGCCCCAGCATTTT.

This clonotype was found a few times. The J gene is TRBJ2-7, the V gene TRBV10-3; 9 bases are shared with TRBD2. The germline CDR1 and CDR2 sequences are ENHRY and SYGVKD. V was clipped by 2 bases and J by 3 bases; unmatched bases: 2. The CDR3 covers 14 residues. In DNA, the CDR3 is TGTGCCATCAGTGAGGAGACTAGCGGCTACGAGCAGTACTTC. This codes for CAISEETSGYEQYF.

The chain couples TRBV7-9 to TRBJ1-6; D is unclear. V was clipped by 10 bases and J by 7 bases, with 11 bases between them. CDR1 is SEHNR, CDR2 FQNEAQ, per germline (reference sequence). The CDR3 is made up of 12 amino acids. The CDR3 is CAIGLVNSPLHF. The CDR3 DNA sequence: TGTGCCATTGGACTCGTGAATTCACCCCTCCACTTT.

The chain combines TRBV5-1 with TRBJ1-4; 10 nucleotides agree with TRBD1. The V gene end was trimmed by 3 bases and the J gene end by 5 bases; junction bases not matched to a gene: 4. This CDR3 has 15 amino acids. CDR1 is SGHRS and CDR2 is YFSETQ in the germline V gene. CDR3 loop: CASSSGQGRNEKLFF. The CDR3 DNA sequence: TGCGCCAGCAGCTCGGGACAGGGGAGAAATGAAAAACTGTTTTTT.

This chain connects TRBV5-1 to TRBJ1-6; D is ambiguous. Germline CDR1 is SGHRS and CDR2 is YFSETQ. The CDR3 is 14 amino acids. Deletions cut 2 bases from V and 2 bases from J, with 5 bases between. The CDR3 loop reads CASSLTAYNSPLHF. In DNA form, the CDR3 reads TGCGCCAGCAGCTTAACAGCCTATAATTCACCCCTCCACTTT.

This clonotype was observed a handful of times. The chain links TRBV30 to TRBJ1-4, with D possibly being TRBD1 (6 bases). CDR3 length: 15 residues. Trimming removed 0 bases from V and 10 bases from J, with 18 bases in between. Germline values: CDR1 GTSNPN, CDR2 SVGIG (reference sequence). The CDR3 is CAWSVQYRVPGKLFF. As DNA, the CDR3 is TGTGCCTGGAGTGTACAGTACAGGGTCCCTGGAAAACTGTTTTTT.

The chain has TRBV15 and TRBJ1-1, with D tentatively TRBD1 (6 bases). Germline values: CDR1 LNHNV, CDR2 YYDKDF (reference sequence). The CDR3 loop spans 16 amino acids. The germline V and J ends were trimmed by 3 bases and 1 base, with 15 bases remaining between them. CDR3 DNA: TGTGCCACCAGCAGTGTAGACAGGATTGAGAACACTGAAGCTTTCTTT. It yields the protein CATSSVDRIENTEAFF.

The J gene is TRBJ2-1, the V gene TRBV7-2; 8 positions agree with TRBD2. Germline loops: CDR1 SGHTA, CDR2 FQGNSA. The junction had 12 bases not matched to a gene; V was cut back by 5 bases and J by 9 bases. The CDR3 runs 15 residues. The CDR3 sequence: CASSLAVAGRIEQFF. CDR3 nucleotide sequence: TGTGCCAGCAGCCTGGCGGTAGCGGGACGAATTGAGCAGTTCTTC. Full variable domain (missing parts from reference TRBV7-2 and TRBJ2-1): GAGVSQSPSNKVTEKGKDVELRCDPISGHTALYWYRQSLGQGLEFLIYFQGNSAPDKSGLPSDRFSAERTGGSVSTLTIQRTQQEDSAVYLCASSLAVAGRIEQFFGPGTRLTVL.

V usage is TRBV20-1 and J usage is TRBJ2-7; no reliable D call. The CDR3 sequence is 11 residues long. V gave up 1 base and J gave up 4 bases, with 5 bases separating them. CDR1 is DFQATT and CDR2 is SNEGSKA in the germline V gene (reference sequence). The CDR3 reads CSARGVYEQYF. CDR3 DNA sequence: TGCAGTGCTAGAGGCGTTTACGAGCAGTACTTC.

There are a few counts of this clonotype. The CDR3 bases are TGTGCCAGCAGCTTGGTACTAGACAGCACAGATACGCAGTATTTT. Its protein is CASSLVLDSTDTQYF. The chain carries TRBV5-4 and TRBJ2-3, with a tentative D call TRBD2 (5 bases). V lost 0 bases and J lost 0, with 8 bases in between. This CDR3 is built from 15 residues. Germline V gives CDR1 SGHNT, CDR2 YYREEE (reference sequence). Filled out from reference TRBV5-4 and TRBJ2-3, the complete variable domain reads ETGVTQSPTHLIKTRGQQVTLRCSSQSGHNTVSWYQQALGQGPQFIFQYYREEENGRGNFPPRFSGLQFPNYSSELNVNALELDDSALYLCASSLVLDSTDTQYFGPGTRLTVL.

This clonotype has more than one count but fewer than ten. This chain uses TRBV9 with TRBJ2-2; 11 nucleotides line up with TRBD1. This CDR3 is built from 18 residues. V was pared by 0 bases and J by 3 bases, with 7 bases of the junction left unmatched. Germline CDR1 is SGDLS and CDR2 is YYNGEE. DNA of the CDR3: TGTGCCAGCAGCGTAGGCCCCGGACAGGGGGCTGACACCGGGGAGCTGTTTTTT. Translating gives CASSVGPGQGADTGELFF.

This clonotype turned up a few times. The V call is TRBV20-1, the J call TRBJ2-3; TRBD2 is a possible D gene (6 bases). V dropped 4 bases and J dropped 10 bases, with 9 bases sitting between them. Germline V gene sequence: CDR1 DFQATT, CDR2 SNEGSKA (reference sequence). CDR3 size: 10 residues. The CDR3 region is CSAKGEAQYF. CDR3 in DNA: TGCAGTGCTAAAGGGGAGGCGCAGTATTTT.

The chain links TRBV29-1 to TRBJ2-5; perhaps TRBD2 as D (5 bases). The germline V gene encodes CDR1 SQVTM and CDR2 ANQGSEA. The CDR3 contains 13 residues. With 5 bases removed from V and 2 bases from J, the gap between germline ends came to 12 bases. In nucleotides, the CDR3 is TGCAGCGTTCGTCGGGGTGCTCAAGAGACCCAGTACTTC. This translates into CSVRRGAQETQYF.

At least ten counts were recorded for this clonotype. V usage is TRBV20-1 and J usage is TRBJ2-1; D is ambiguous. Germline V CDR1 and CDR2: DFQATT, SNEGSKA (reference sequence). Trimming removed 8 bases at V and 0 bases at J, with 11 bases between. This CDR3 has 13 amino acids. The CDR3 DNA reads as TGCAGTCTAACCAGGAGCTCCTACAATGAGCAGTTCTTC. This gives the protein CSLTRSSYNEQFF.

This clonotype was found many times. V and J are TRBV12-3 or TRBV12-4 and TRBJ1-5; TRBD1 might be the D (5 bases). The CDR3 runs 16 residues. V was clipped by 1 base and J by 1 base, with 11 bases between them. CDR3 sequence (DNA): TGTGCCAGCAGTTTAGGGGTAGGGGCGAGCAATCAGCCCCAGCATTTT. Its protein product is CASSLGVGASNQPQHF.

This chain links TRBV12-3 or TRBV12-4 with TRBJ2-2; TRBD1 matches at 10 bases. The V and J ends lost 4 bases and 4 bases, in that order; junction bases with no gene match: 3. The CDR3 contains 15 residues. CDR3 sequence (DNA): TGTGCCAGCAGTTGGACAGGGGGAACCACCGGGGAGCTGTTTTTT. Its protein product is CASSWTGGTTGELFF.